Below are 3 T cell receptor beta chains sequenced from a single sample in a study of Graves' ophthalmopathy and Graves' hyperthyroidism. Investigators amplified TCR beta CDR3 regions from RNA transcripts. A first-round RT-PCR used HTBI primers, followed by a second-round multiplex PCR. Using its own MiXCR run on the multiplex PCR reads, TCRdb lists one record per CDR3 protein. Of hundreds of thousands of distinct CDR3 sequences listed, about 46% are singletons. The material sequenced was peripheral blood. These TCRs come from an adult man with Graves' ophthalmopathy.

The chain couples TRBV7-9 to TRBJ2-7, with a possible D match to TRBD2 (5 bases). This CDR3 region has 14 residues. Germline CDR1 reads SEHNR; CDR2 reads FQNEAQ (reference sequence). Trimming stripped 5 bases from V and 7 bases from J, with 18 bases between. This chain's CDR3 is CASSPFSGPGEQYF. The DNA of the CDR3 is TGTGCCAGCAGCCCTTTTAGTGGGCCGGGGGAGCAGTACTTC.

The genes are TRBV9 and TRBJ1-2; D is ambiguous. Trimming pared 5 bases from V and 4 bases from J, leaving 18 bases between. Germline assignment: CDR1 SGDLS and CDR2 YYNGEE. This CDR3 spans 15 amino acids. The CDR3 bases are TGTGCCAGCAGTGAGCCGAGGCAGCTAATCTATGGCTACACCTTC. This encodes CASSEPRQLIYGYTF.

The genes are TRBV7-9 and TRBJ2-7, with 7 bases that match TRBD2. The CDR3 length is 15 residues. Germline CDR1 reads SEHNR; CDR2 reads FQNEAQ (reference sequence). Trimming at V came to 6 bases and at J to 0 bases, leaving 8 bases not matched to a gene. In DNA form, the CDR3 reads TGTGCCAGCAGACGCCCCGGGGGGAACTCCTACGAGCAGTACTTC. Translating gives CASRRPGGNSYEQYF. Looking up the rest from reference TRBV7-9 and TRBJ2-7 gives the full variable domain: DTGVSQNPRHKITKRGQNVTFRCDPISEHNRLYWYRQTLGQGPEFLTYFQNEAQLEKSRLLSDRFSAERPKGSFSTLEIQRTEQGDSAMYLCASRRPGGNSYEQYFGPGTRLTVT.